The entry that follows covers one TCR beta chain sequence. This sample is drawn from a study of metastatic and nonmetastatic thyroid tumors. At the level of the study: Across blood and tumor or nodule tissue, repertoires from malignant and benign thyroid patients were compared with one another.

MiXCR re-clonotyped the PCR reads for TCRdb. The repertoire holds around 34,000 clones, with about 29% as singletons. Each patient came to thyroid surgery without any prior treatment (of any kind). Germline CDR1 is LGHNA and CDR2 is YNFKEQ. The CDR3 is 16 amino acids. Trimming cost V 3 bases and J 5 bases, with 19 bases left between them. The receptor was isolated from a female donor with papillary thyroid cancer or a benign thyroid nodule (not recorded which). Some clones in this sample may be carry-over from other donors' samples. The source material was blood. The rearrangement joins TRBV4-2 to TRBJ1-2, with D tentatively TRBD1 (6 bases). The CDR3 loop reads CASSHDAGEVGYGYTF. The DNA of the CDR3 is TGTGCCAGCAGCCATGATGCAGGGGAGGTTGGATATGGCTACACCTTC.